This is a list of T cell receptor beta chains from one sample in a study of neoadjuvant anti-PD-1 for oral cavity cancer. Some clones are missing from TCRdb's copy, which holds only in-frame ones; the method was immunoSEQ multiplex PCR. Among some 33,000 clones listed, around nine tenths were seen once. The material sequenced was PBMCs, taken before nivolumab (anti-PD-1) treatment. These receptors all come from a person between 35 and 79 years old with oral cavity squamous cell carcinoma. Each CDR3 is given with its conserved first and last residue. D genes are given only for firm matches. Only part of the rows carry a size: once, few, many, or a class if the clone is expanded.

length	size	D	V	J	DNA	CDR3
12	.	.	TRBV29-1	TRBJ2-2	TGCAGCGTTGGGTGGAGGGCCGGGGAGCTGTTTTTT	CSVGWRAGELFF
13	few	.	TRBV29-1	TRBJ1-2	TGCAGCGTTGCAGGAGGGAGGCCCGATGGCTACACCTTC	CSVAGGRPDGYTF
14	few	.	TRBV5-4	TRBJ1-1	TGTGCCAGCAAGATTACAGGTTCCCCCACTGAAGCTTTCTTT	CASKITGSPTEAFF
15	.	TRBD2	TRBV6-4	TRBJ2-3	TGTGCCAGCAGCGTAGCGGGGGAGAGCACAGATACGCAGTATTTT	CASSVAGESTDTQYF
13	.	.	TRBV15	TRBJ2-5	TGTGCCACCAGCAGAGCCGGGACAGAGACCCAGTACTTC	CATSRAGTETQYF
14	.	.	TRBV10-3	TRBJ1-4	TGTGCCATCAGTGAGGGACTTGGCCAGGAAAAACTGTTTTTT	CAISEGLGQEKLFF
18	once	TRBD1	TRBV28	TRBJ1-6	TGTGCCAGCAGTCCCGTGGGGGTGACAGGGGGCGTTAATTCACCCCTCCACTTT	CASSPVGVTGGVNSPLHF
13	.	.	TRBV9	TRBJ2-7	TGTGCCAGCAGCGTAGCCGCTGGGGGCGAGCAGTACTTC	CASSVAAGGEQYF
18	.	TRBD1	TRBV2	TRBJ1-1	TGTGCCAGCAGTGAATTGAGACAGGGGCGGCCGATGAACACTGAAGCTTTCTTT	CASSELRQGRPMNTEAFF
16	.	.	TRBV5-1	TRBJ1-2	TGCGCCAGCAGCCCTACCAAGCCCGAACGGGACTATGGCTACACCTTC	CASSPTKPERDYGYTF
15	.	.	TRBV5-4	TRBJ2-3	TGTGCCAGCAGCCTGCGGACGGACCGCACAGATACGCAGTATTTT	CASSLRTDRTDTQYF
14	.	.	TRBV14	TRBJ1-2	TGTGCCAGCAGCCAGGGGGAGTCCCTCTATGGCTACACCTTC	CASSQGESLYGYTF
13	.	.	TRBV7-9	TRBJ1-2	TGTGCCAGCAGCTTCGGGGCCAGGGACGGCTACACCTTC	CASSFGARDGYTF
13	.	TRBD1	TRBV29-1	TRBJ1-2	TGCAGCGTTCGGACAGGGAGCTCGGGAGGCTACACCTTC	CSVRTGSSGGYTF
18	once	.	TRBV19	TRBJ2-4	TGTGCCAGTAGTCCTCGGGACGGATCATCCATAGCCAAAAACATTCAGTACTTC	CASSPRDGSSIAKNIQYF
16	.	TRBD1	TRBV2	TRBJ2-7	TGTGCCAGCAGTGAGGGGCCTCCGGGACAGTCACCCGAGCAGTACTTC	CASSEGPPGQSPEQYF
15	.	TRBD1	TRBV6-5	TRBJ1-4	TGTGCCAGCAGTCAATCCGGGACAGGGGATGAAAAACTGTTTTTT	CASSQSGTGDEKLFF
14	.	.	TRBV10-3	TRBJ2-5	TGTGCCATCAGCTTCCAGGGCGCCGGGGAGACCCAGTACTTC	CAISFQGAGETQYF